The following is a T cell receptor beta chain sequence with its context. What it binds is unknown. V shed 6 bases and J shed 2 bases, with 11 bases lying between them. This CDR3 is 14 amino acids long. Germline-derived CDR1 and CDR2 are MNHNS and SASEGT. Sequenced by immunoSEQ multiplex PCR; TCRdb stores in-frame clones only, minus some. The table shows approximately 130,000 clones, with about 93% occurring only once. The data were obtained in a study of OX40 agonist ivuxolimab in advanced cancers. Broader study findings: The average count of expanded clones was higher among CD8+ T cells than among CD4+.

The sample consisted of CD4+ or CD8+ T cells sorted from blood, taken in a trial of the OX40 agonist ivuxolimab. The TCR sequence derives from an adult with an advanced solid tumor such as melanoma, head and neck, liver or kidney cancer. The chain links TRBV6-1 to TRBJ1-5, with D unclear. CDR3 protein: CASSPEGGNQPQHF. As DNA, the CDR3 is TGTGCCAGCAGCCCCGAGGGAGGCAATCAGCCCCAGCATTTT.